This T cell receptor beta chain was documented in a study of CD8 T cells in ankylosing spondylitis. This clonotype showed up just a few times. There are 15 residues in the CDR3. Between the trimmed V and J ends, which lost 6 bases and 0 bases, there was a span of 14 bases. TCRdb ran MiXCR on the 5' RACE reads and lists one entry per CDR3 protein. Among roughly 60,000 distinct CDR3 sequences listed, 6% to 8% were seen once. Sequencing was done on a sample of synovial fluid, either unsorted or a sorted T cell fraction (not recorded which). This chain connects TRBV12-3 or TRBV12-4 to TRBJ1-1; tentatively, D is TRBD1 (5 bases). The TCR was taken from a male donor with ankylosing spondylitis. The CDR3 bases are TGTGCCAGCAGGGTACAGGTTTCTATGAACACTGAAGCTTTCTTT. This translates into CASRVQVSMNTEAFF.